The 14 T cell receptor beta chains presented below share a single source sample, sequenced in a study of identical twins. TCRdb reprocessed the 5' RACE reads with MiXCR, giving one entry per CDR3 protein. The data show approximately 700,000 distinct CDR3 sequences, over 15% seen once. This same sample was also part of a study on T cells expressing NK-cell markers.

The material sequenced was PBMCs. The source is a woman under 30 in good health.

The CDR3 DNA sequence: TGCGCCAGCAGTGTGGGAAGGGGAGGTTCCTACAATGAGCAGTTCTTC. Translated, it gives CASSVGRGGSYNEQFF. The chain recombines TRBV10-1 with TRBJ2-1, with D possibly matching TRBD2 (6 bases). Germline loops: CDR1 WNHNN, CDR2 SYGVQD (reference sequence). V shed 4 bases and J shed 1 base, with 14 bases lying between them. The CDR3 has 16 amino acids.

The rearrangement uses TRBV7-9 and TRBJ2-6; 11 bases are shared with TRBD1. The CDR3 extends over 17 amino acids. The germline V gene encodes CDR1 SEHNR and CDR2 FQNEAQ (reference sequence). The J segment lost 3 bases and the V segment lost 4 bases, leaving 5 bases of the junction unmatched. CDR3 bases: TGTGCCAGCAGCTCCGGACAGGGGGCTCTTGGGGCCAACGTCCTGACTTTC. Translation gives CASSSGQGALGANVLTF.

The chain employs TRBV5-1 and TRBJ2-1, with D unresolved. The germline gives CDR1 SGHRS, CDR2 YFSETQ. The CDR3 is made up of 15 amino acids. The germline V and J ends were trimmed by 0 bases and 6 bases, with 13 bases remaining between them. The chain's CDR3 is CASSLAVLGSNEQFF. CDR3 DNA sequence: TGCGCCAGCAGCTTGGCCGTCCTGGGGTCCAATGAGCAGTTCTTC.

The chain employs TRBV7-9 and TRBJ2-1; no definite D call. V lost 1 base, J lost 6 bases, and 4 bases lay in between. Germline CDR1 is SEHNR and CDR2 is FQNEAQ (reference sequence). CDR3 length: 12 amino acids. Here the CDR3 DNA reads TGTGCCAGCAGCTTAGATCCCAATGAGCAGTTCTTC. It yields the protein CASSLDPNEQFF.

V usage is TRBV7-9 and J usage is TRBJ2-3; 8 bases line up with TRBD2. Trimming at V came to 4 bases and at J to 4 bases, leaving 7 bases not matched to a gene. CDR1 is SEHNR and CDR2 is FQNEAQ in the germline V gene (reference sequence). The CDR3 sequence is 15 residues long. The CDR3 protein is CASSSNGLAADTQYF. Written as DNA, the CDR3 is TGTGCCAGCAGCTCGAACGGACTAGCCGCAGATACGCAGTATTTT. Variable domain in full (rest from reference TRBV7-9 and TRBJ2-3): DTGVSQNPRHKITKRGQNVTFRCDPISEHNRLYWYRQTLGQGPEFLTYFQNEAQLEKSRLLSDRFSAERPKGSFSTLEIQRTEQGDSAMYLCASSSNGLAADTQYFGPGTRLTVL.

There are a few counts of this clonotype. The chain has TRBV7-9 and TRBJ2-1; D call uncertain. V was cut by 4 bases and J by 4 bases, with 8 bases left in between. CDR1 is SEHNR and CDR2 is FQNEAQ in the germline V gene (reference sequence). The CDR3 is 13 residues long. Here the CDR3 reads CASSSARYNEQFF. The CDR3 coding sequence is TGTGCCAGCAGCTCCGCGCGGTACAATGAGCAGTTCTTC. Looking up the rest from reference TRBV7-9 and TRBJ2-1 gives the full variable domain: DTGVSQNPRHKITKRGQNVTFRCDPISEHNRLYWYRQTLGQGPEFLTYFQNEAQLEKSRLLSDRFSAERPKGSFSTLEIQRTEQGDSAMYLCASSSARYNEQFFGPGTRLTVL.

This chain uses TRBV10-3 with TRBJ1-6; perhaps TRBD1 as D (5 bases). The germline V and J ends were trimmed by 6 bases and 5 bases, with 14 bases remaining between them. This CDR3 contains 15 residues. CDR1 and CDR2 (germline): ENHRY, SYGVKD. This CDR3 reads CAIRDPRRDNSPLHF. Written as DNA, the CDR3 is TGTGCCATCAGGGACCCCCGCAGGGATAATTCACCCCTCCACTTT.

The rearrangement joins TRBV12-3 or TRBV12-4 to TRBJ1-2; no clear D gene. The length of the CDR3 is 13 residues. Trimming cost V 1 base and J 3 bases, with 6 bases left between them. CDR3 in DNA: TGTGCCAGCAGTTTAGGTGGCCACTATGGCTACACCTTC. Amino acid sequence: CASSLGGHYGYTF.

This clonotype was recorded many times. The CDR3 protein is CASSVGGDYEQYF. The CDR3 coding sequence is TGTGCCAGCAGCGTAGGAGGAGACTACGAGCAGTACTTC. This chain joins TRBV9 and TRBJ2-7; D call uncertain. The germline V gene encodes CDR1 SGDLS and CDR2 YYNGEE. The CDR3 is made up of 13 amino acids. The V end lost 0 bases, the J end lost 3 bases, and 7 bases lay between the germline ends.

The V and J genes are TRBV12-3 or TRBV12-4 and TRBJ1-3; D remains unclear. Trimming took 5 bases from V and 0 from J, leaving 20 bases between them. This CDR3 region has 18 residues. Written as DNA, the CDR3 is TGTGCCAGCAGTCGCTTCGGGCTGGGTTGGAGCTCTGGAAACACCATATATTTT. Protein: CASSRFGLGWSSGNTIYF.

This clonotype was detected a few times. The chain is built from TRBV6-1 and TRBJ2-1, with 8 bases aligning to TRBD2. After removal of 10 bases from V and 4 bases from J, the junction contained 6 bases not matched to a gene. Germline values: CDR1 MNHNS, CDR2 SASEGT. The CDR3 is made up of 13 amino acids. The CDR3 sequence: CATGGAGYNEQFF. The CDR3 nucleotides read TGTGCCACCGGGGGGGCTGGGTACAATGAGCAGTTCTTC.

This sequence joins TRBV6-1 and TRBJ1-4, with TRBD1 matching 7 bases. The ends lost 7 bases at V and 5 bases at J; junction bases unmatched: 7. The germline gives CDR1 MNHNS, CDR2 SASEGT. This CDR3 comprises 14 residues. CDR3 residues: CASKVRDRNEKLFF. The CDR3 DNA sequence: TGTGCCAGCAAGGTTAGGGACAGAAATGAAAAACTGTTTTTT.

The chain is built from TRBV20-1 and TRBJ2-7; tentatively, D is TRBD1 (6 bases). The germline gives CDR1 DFQATT, CDR2 SNEGSKA (reference sequence). CDR3 length equals 14 residues. The V and J ends lost 7 bases and 0 bases respectively, with 16 bases between them. The CDR3 sequence: CSGNRDGRSYEQYF. In DNA form, the CDR3 reads TGCAGTGGTAACAGGGACGGTCGCTCCTACGAGCAGTACTTC.

This clonotype was observed a few times. This chain joins TRBV5-1 and TRBJ2-3, with 8 bases identical to TRBD2. V dropped 1 base and J dropped 5; count of bases not matched to a gene: 15. CDR1 SGHRS and CDR2 YFSETQ come from the germline V gene. The CDR3 runs 18 residues. CDR3 residues: CASSLRLAGDTAIDTQYF. CDR3 coding DNA: TGCGCCAGCAGCTTGCGGCTAGCGGGCGATACTGCGATAGATACGCAGTATTTT.